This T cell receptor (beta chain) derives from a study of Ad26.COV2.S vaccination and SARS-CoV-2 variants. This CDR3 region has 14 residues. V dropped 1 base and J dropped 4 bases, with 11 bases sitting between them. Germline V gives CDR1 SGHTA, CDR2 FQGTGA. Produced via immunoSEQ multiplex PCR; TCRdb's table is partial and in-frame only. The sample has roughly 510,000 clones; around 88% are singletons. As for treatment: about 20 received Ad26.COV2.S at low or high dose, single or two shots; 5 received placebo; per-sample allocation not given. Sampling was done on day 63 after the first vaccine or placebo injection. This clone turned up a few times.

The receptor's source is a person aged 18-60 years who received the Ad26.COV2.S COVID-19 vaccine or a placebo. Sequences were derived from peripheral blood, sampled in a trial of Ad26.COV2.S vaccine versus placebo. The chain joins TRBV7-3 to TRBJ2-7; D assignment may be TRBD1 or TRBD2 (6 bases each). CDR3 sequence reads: CASSLSQGRYEQYF. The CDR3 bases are TGTGCCAGCAGCTTAAGTCAGGGGAGGTACGAGCAGTACTTC.